This record covers a single T cell receptor beta chain. The target antigen is unknown. These data originate in a study of CD8+CD57+ T cells in acquired aplastic anemia. Study-level information: Roughly 3 ug was the average amount of DNA from sorted CD4+ and CD8+ cells. General study findings and limits: Patients and controls had in common twenty-nine CD8+ CDR3 sequences.

CDR1 is SGHVS and CDR2 is FQNEAQ in the germline V gene. Trimming took off 0 bases at V and 9 bases at J, with 17 bases between the two ends. The CDR3 runs to 15 residues. All patients picked for sequencing had shown, by flow cytometry, an expansion of CD8+CD57+ cells. Acquired aplastic anemia of severe grade affected all patients. Patients had received no therapy at the time of blood sampling. TCR beta VDJ combinations and CDR3 sequences were profiled from genomic DNA. TCRdb fed the reads into MiXCR, producing one record per CDR3 protein. The repertoire includes approximately 250,000 distinct CDR3 sequences, 82% of them detected once, and about two fifths sits in the top ten.

This clonotype was obtained from a human donor with aplastic anemia. The chain combines TRBV7-8 with TRBJ2-5; D is unresolved. What was sequenced was sorted CD4+, CD8+, or CD8+CD57+ T cells (not recorded which) from PBMCs. The CDR3 nucleotides read TGTGCCAGCAGCTTAGCCCACGGGCCCGATACGCCCCAGTACTTC. Translation gives CASSLAHGPDTPQYF.